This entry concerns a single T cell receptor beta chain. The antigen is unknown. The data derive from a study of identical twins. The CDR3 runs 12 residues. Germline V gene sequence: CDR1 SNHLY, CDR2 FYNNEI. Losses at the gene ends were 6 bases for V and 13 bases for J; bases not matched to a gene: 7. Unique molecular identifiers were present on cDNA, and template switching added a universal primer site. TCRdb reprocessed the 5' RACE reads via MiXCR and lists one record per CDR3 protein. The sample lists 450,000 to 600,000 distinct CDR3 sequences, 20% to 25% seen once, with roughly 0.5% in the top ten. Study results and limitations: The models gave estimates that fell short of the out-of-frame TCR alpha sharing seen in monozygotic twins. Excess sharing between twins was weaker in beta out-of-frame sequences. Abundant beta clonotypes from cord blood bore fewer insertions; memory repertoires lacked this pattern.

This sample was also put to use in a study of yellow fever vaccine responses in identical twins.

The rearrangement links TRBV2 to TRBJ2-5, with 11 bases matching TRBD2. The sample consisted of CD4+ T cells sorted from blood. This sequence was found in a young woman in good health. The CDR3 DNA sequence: TGTGCCAGCAGCGGGACTAGCGGAGAATCGTACTTC. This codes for CASSGTSGESYF.